The subject of this entry is one T cell receptor (beta chain). Other DNA sequences within the sample encode an identical CDR3. Germline V gene lookup returns CDR1 ENHRY and CDR2 SYGVKD. The CDR3 sequence is 14 residues long. V dropped 5 bases and J dropped 2 bases, with 11 bases sitting between them. This entry comes from a study of neoadjuvant anti-PD-1 for oral cavity cancer. Study-level background: Nivolumab at 3 mg/kg was mostly given biweekly, three to four doses, pre-surgery. Around day 43, patients without progression received a fourth nivolumab dose before surgery.

Stage II-IVA oral cavity squamous cell carcinoma was new and untreated by systemic or radiation therapy. Most PBMC samples had around 0.5 ug input DNA in six replicates. The assay was immunoSEQ multiplex PCR, and TCRdb's table has in-frame clones only and misses some. The data show almost 7,000 clones, roughly 70% seen once. Sequenced material: PBMCs, taken before nivolumab (anti-PD-1) treatment. This chain links TRBV10-3 with TRBJ2-3, with no clear D. The TCR originated in a person aged 35-79 years with oral cavity squamous cell carcinoma. The CDR3 bases are TGTGCCATCAGTCCCGGGCTGGTCACAGATACGCAGTATTTT. This translates into CAISPGLVTDTQYF.